The 15 T cell receptor beta chains below all came from one sample that was sequenced in a study of cytomegalovirus exposure and HLA in healthy donors (dated by TCRdb to the late 2010s). The library came from the immunoSEQ multiplex PCR assay. For the multiplex PCR, a mixture combining 60 forward primers for TCR Vbeta segments and 13 reverse primers for TCR Jbeta segments was used. This is the immuneACCESS table as TCRdb keeps it, with only in-frame sequences that have V and J called. A part of the clones is gone; compared with another copy, unresolved V genes explain less than half, and the rest is unexplained. The sample table holds almost 95,000 clones, of which 69% were seen once. Of the sample, around 2.5% is held by the ten largest clones. The specimen was PBMCs. These receptors all come from a man in his forties or fifties in good health and CMV-seronegative.

The chain has TRBV7-2 and TRBJ1-5, with unresolved D. The CDR3 loop spans 17 amino acids. V was clipped by 1 base and J by 7 bases, with 20 bases between them. Per germline, CDR1 SGHTA and CDR2 FQGNSA. The CDR3 here is CASSLGVRGFVRQPQHF. CDR3 sequence (DNA): TGTGCCAGCAGCTTAGGTGTACGGGGATTCGTACGGCAGCCCCAGCATTTT.

The chain couples TRBV5-1 to TRBJ2-5; TRBD1 agrees at 11 bases. J lost 5 bases, V lost 4 bases, and 10 bases had no gene match. There are 16 residues in the CDR3. Germline-derived CDR1 and CDR2 are SGHRS and YFSETQ. The CDR3 here is CASSPYGQGAVETQYF. The CDR3, as DNA: TGCGCCAGCAGCCCCTATGGACAGGGGGCCGTGGAGACCCAGTACTTC.

The V and J genes are TRBV2 and TRBJ2-2; 8 bases are shared with TRBD1. Germline V gene sequence: CDR1 SNHLY, CDR2 FYNNEI. There are 14 residues in the CDR3. V was pared by 8 bases and J by 4 bases, with 6 bases of the junction left unmatched. CDR3 in DNA: TGTGCCAGCGTCCTCACAGGGGGCACCGGGGAGCTGTTTTTT. As protein: CASVLTGGTGELFF.

The genes are TRBV9 and TRBJ2-1; 12 bases are a match to TRBD2. The J segment lost 7 bases and the V segment lost 5 bases, leaving 7 bases of the junction unmatched. Germline CDR1 reads SGDLS; CDR2 reads YYNGEE. This CDR3 has 15 amino acids. The CDR3 here is CASRPAGTSGNEQFF. The CDR3 nucleotides read TGTGCCAGCAGGCCAGCTGGGACTAGCGGGAATGAGCAGTTCTTC.

This clone was seen only a few times. The rearrangement uses TRBV29-1 and TRBJ2-5; 7 bases fit TRBD1. This CDR3 is 13 amino acids long. Germline CDR1 SQVTM, CDR2 ANQGSEA. Losses at the gene ends were 4 bases for V and 4 bases for J; bases not matched to a gene: 6. CDR3 DNA sequence: TGCAGCGTTGGGGGACAGCCGATAGAGACCCAGTACTTC. Translating gives CSVGGQPIETQYF.

The V gene is TRBV30, the J gene TRBJ2-5; 11 bases are shared with TRBD2. The germline V gene has CDR1 GTSNPN and CDR2 SVGIG (reference sequence). The CDR3 has 14 amino acids. Trimming at V came to 6 bases and at J to 1 base, leaving 4 bases not matched to a gene. The CDR3 DNA reads as TGTGCCTGCCCCGGGACTAGCGGCCAAGAGACCCAGTACTTC. It encodes CACPGTSGQETQYF.

The V and J genes are TRBV5-1 and TRBJ2-3; 9 bases line up with TRBD2. CDR1 is SGHRS and CDR2 is YFSETQ in the germline V gene. V shed 2 bases, J shed 4 bases, and the junction held 5 bases outside the gene matches. The length of the CDR3 is 15 residues. The CDR3 loop is CASSFGLANPDTQYF. In DNA, the CDR3 is TGCGCCAGCAGCTTTGGACTAGCGAACCCAGATACGCAGTATTTT.

This clone showed up just a few times. The V gene is TRBV7-2, the J gene TRBJ1-5; no definite D call. With 5 bases removed from V and 1 base from J, the gap between germline ends came to 9 bases. The CDR3 loop spans 14 amino acids. CDR1 and CDR2 from the germline V gene are SGHTA and FQGNSA. CDR3 coding DNA: TGTGCCAGCAGCCCACAACTAAGCAATCAGCCCCAGCATTTT. Its translation is CASSPQLSNQPQHF.

V and J are TRBV7-8 and TRBJ1-5; TRBD1 is a possible D gene (6 bases). With 5 bases removed from V and 0 bases from J, the gap between germline ends came to 11 bases. Germline V lookup: CDR1 SGHVS, CDR2 FQNEAQ. This CDR3 spans 15 amino acids. The CDR3 DNA follows: TGTGCCAGCAGCGCGCAACAGGGTAGCAATCAGCCCCAGCATTTT. This codes for CASSAQQGSNQPQHF.

This chain connects TRBV9 to TRBJ1-3; tentative D call: TRBD1 (5 bases). V was pared by 1 base and J by 4 bases, with 12 bases between. CDR1 and CDR2 (germline): SGDLS, YYNGEE. This CDR3 has 15 amino acids. CDR3: CASSVLSGGGNTIYF. The CDR3, as DNA: TGTGCCAGCAGCGTACTTAGCGGGGGGGGAAACACCATATATTTT.

The chain combines TRBV5-1 with TRBJ1-5, with 12 nucleotides matching TRBD1. This CDR3 has 15 amino acids. In germline, CDR1 is SGHRS, CDR2 YFSETQ. Losses at the gene ends were 2 bases for V and 5 bases for J; bases not matched to a gene: 2. CDR3 amino acids: CASSFGTGGHQPQHF. CDR3 nucleotides: TGCGCCAGCAGCTTCGGGACAGGGGGCCATCAGCCCCAGCATTTT.

This sequence joins TRBV9 and TRBJ2-1; no reliable D call. CDR3 length equals 17 residues. Germline lookup yields CDR1 SGDLS and CDR2 YYNGEE. V lost 4 bases, J lost 0 bases, and 17 bases lay in between. CDR3 in DNA: TGTGCCAGCAGCCCTCAGCTATATCCTAGCTCCTACAATGAGCAGTTCTTC. Amino acids: CASSPQLYPSSYNEQFF.

This clone was detected a few times. V gene TRBV5-4 combines with J gene TRBJ2-3, with TRBD2 matching over 8 bases. Germline V gene sequence: CDR1 SGHNT, CDR2 YYREEE (reference sequence). The CDR3 consists of 15 residues. V lost 4 bases to trimming and J lost 2 bases; unmatched junction nucleotides: 6. The CDR3 loop reads CASSAVAGITDTQYF. DNA for the CDR3: TGTGCCAGCAGCGCTGTAGCGGGGATCACAGATACGCAGTATTTT. Full variable domain (outside the CDR3, taken from reference TRBV5-4 and TRBJ2-3): ETGVTQSPTHLIKTRGQQVTLRCSSQSGHNTVSWYQQALGQGPQFIFQYYREEENGRGNFPPRFSGLQFPNYSSELNVNALELDDSALYLCASSAVAGITDTQYFGPGTRLTVL.

The J gene is TRBJ2-5, the V gene TRBV7-9; D is possibly TRBD1 (5 bases). Germline V gene sequence: CDR1 SEHNR, CDR2 FQNEAQ (reference sequence). This CDR3 spans 12 amino acids. V was shortened by 1 base and J by 12 bases, with 12 bases between the two germline ends. CDR3 coding DNA: TGTGCCAGCAGCTTAGGGGGCGAGAGCAAGTACTTC. This gives the protein CASSLGGESKYF.

The rearrangement joins TRBV4-3 to TRBJ1-1; 7 bases match TRBD1. Germline assignment: CDR1 LGHNA and CDR2 YSLEER. The CDR3 is 16 amino acids. The V gene end was trimmed by 1 base and the J gene end by 4 bases; junction bases not matched to a gene: 9. The CDR3 protein is CASSQVWGHRGTEAFF. CDR3 nucleotide sequence: TGCGCCAGCAGCCAAGTTTGGGGGCACAGGGGCACTGAAGCTTTCTTT.